The 9 T cell receptor beta chains presented below share a single source sample, sequenced in a study of cytomegalovirus exposure and HLA in healthy donors. PCR involved 60 Vbeta and 13 Jbeta primers. The data were produced by immunoSEQ multiplex PCR, yet TCRdb's version contains in-frame clones alone and is incomplete. The sample lists roughly 23,000 clones, around 77% seen once, with approximately 7% in the top ten. Sequenced material: PBMCs. These receptors all stem from a man aged 55 to 69 in good health and CMV-seronegative.

The chain combines TRBV5-1 with TRBJ2-7; tentative D call: TRBD2 (5 bases). The V gene's germline CDR1 is SGHRS and CDR2 YFSETQ. This CDR3 spans 13 amino acids. Trimming pared 4 bases from V and 2 bases from J, leaving 10 bases between. CDR3 in amino acids: CASSSLGAYEQYF. CDR3 sequence (DNA): TGCGCCAGCAGCAGCCTCGGGGCCTACGAGCAGTACTTC.

The V call is TRBV9, the J call TRBJ2-3, with 8 bases fitting TRBD1. This CDR3 comprises 18 residues. V lost 3 bases, J lost 0 bases, and 12 bases stayed unmatched. The germline V gene has CDR1 SGDLS and CDR2 YYNGEE. The CDR3 sequence is CASSGRQGPVSSTDTQYF. The CDR3 DNA follows: TGTGCCAGCAGCGGGAGACAGGGGCCCGTATCTAGCACAGATACGCAGTATTTT.

The chain employs TRBV6-6 and TRBJ2-1; no definite D call. V dropped 2 bases and J dropped 8 bases, with 7 bases sitting between them. Germline V gives CDR1 MNHNY, CDR2 SVGAGI (reference sequence). The CDR3 totals 12 residues. The chain's CDR3 is CASSYLAHEQFF. The CDR3 DNA is TGTGCCAGCAGTTACCTGGCTCATGAGCAGTTCTTC.

V is TRBV19 and J is TRBJ1-1; D ambiguous. The V gene's germline CDR1 is LNHDA and CDR2 SQIVND (reference sequence). Between the trimmed V and J ends, which lost 0 bases and 6 bases, there was a span of 11 bases. This CDR3 contains 14 residues. The DNA of the CDR3 is TGTGCCAGTAGTATAGATCGGTTGTACGCTGAAGCTTTCTTT. It is translated as CASSIDRLYAEAFF.

V and J are TRBV11-2 and TRBJ1-4; the match to TRBD1 covers 11 bases. This CDR3 is 15 amino acids long. Trimming removed 1 base from V and 8 bases from J; junction bases left unmatched: 3. Germline CDR1 is SGHAT and CDR2 is FQNNGV. CDR3 residues: CASSLGTGGREKLFF. Written as DNA, the CDR3 is TGTGCCAGCAGCTTAGGGACAGGGGGCCGAGAAAAACTGTTTTTT.

This chain links TRBV6-1 with TRBJ2-1, with TRBD1 matching over 9 bases. Germline loops: CDR1 MNHNS, CDR2 SASEGT. V was pared by 6 bases and J by 12 bases, with 15 bases of the junction left unmatched. The CDR3 is made up of 15 amino acids. Here the CDR3 DNA reads TGTGCCAGCAGAGAACAGGGACAGGGCCCTCCGGGGCAGTTCTTC. This translates into CASREQGQGPPGQFF.

The chain couples TRBV21-1 to TRBJ2-7; the D call in the table, TRBD2, was not verified against the DNA. TRBV21-1 is annotated as a pseudogene. The CDR3 sequence is 15 residues long. In nucleotides, the CDR3 is TGTGCCAGCAGCGCCGGGACTAGCGGCATCAACGAGCAGTACTTC. Its translation is CASSAGTSGINEQYF.

This clone turned up a few times. The chain uses TRBV2 and TRBJ2-1; 7 bases are shared with TRBD1. CDR1 SNHLY and CDR2 FYNNEI come from the germline V gene. The CDR3 length is 17 residues. V was clipped by 3 bases and J by 0 bases; unmatched bases: 8. CDR3 residues: CASSDTDWDSSYNEQFF. The CDR3 coding sequence is TGTGCCAGCAGTGATACAGACTGGGACAGCTCCTACAATGAGCAGTTCTTC.

The rearrangement uses TRBV5-4 and TRBJ2-2, with D possibly matching TRBD1 (5 bases). The CDR3 contains 15 residues. Germline CDR1 SGHNT, CDR2 YYREEE (reference sequence). V lost 5 bases and J 3 bases, leaving 14 bases between the germline ends. CDR3 DNA sequence: TGTGCCAGCAGTACCGGGTCCAGGGACACCGGGGAGCTGTTTTTT. This encodes CASSTGSRDTGELFF.